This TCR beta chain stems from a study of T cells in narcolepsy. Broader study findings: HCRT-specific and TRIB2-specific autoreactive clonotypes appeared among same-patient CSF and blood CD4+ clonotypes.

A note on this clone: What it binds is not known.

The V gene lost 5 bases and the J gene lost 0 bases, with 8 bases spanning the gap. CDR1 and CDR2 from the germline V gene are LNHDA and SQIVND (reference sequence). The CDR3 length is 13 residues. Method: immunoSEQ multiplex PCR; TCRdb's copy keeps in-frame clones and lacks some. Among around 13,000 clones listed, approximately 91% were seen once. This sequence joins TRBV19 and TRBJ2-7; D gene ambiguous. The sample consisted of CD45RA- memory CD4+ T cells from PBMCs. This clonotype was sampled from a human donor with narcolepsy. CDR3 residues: CASSAHLSYEQYF. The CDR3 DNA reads TGTGCCAGTAGTGCACACCTCTCCTACGAGCAGTACTTC.